The 32 T cell receptor beta chains in this list originate from one sample, sequenced in a study of blood T cells in healthy people across ages. Primers used in a second PCR of about 7 to 12 cycles were a sample-barcoded 5' primer and a J-beta primer mix. TCRdb reprocessed the 5' RACE reads with MiXCR, giving one entry per CDR3 protein. The sample consists of some 1.4 million distinct CDR3 sequences, roughly 40% of them appearing once. The source material was blood. The source of these receptors is a woman aged 18-29 years in good health.

This clonotype was detected a few times. This chain links TRBV29-1 with TRBJ1-5; 7 bases agree with TRBD1. The length of the CDR3 is 15 residues. With V trimmed by 7 bases and J by 7 bases, 16 bases remained unmatched. The germline V gene encodes CDR1 SQVTM and CDR2 ANQGSEA. The CDR3, as DNA: TGCAGCGCCAGACCGACGGACAGGACGGCGCAGCCCCAGCATTTT. Translation gives CSARPTDRTAQPQHF.

The chain joins TRBV4-1 to TRBJ2-1; D is undetermined. The CDR3 covers 18 residues. V lost 1 base and J 8 bases, leaving 24 bases between the germline ends. The germline gives CDR1 MGHRA, CDR2 YSYEKL. CDR3 nucleotides: TGCGCCAGCAGCCAAGGGCGCGCAAGGAGAAATGGCGTCCATGAGCAGTTCTTC. Amino acids: CASSQGRARRNGVHEQFF.

This clonotype has a handful of counts. The chain has TRBV20-1 and TRBJ1-1, with no clear D. CDR1 and CDR2 from the germline V gene are DFQATT and SNEGSKA (reference sequence). Trimming left V 2 bases short and J 5 bases short, with 6 bases between. The CDR3 consists of 11 residues. CDR3 DNA: TGCAGTGCTAGATTCATGACTGAAGCTTTCTTT. Its protein product is CSARFMTEAFF.

This clonotype was found a few times. This chain links TRBV7-3 with TRBJ1-5, with D unresolved. The CDR3 spans 16 residues. V gave up 5 bases and J gave up 0 bases, with 14 bases separating them. Germline V gene lookup returns CDR1 SGHTA and CDR2 FQGTGA. CDR3 sequence reads: CASSHKTDHSNQPQHF. The DNA of the CDR3 is TGTGCCAGCAGCCACAAGACCGATCATAGCAATCAGCCCCAGCATTTT.

There are a few counts of this clonotype. The chain carries TRBV3-1 and TRBJ1-6; 8 bases are a match to TRBD1. In germline, CDR1 is LGHDT, CDR2 YNNKEL (reference sequence). V was pared by 0 bases and J by 9 bases, with 4 bases of the junction left unmatched. CDR3 size: 15 residues. CDR3 loop: CASSQEPGGISPLHF. CDR3 nucleotides: TGTGCCAGCAGCCAAGAGCCAGGGGGCATTTCACCCCTCCACTTT.

The gene calls are TRBV12-3 or TRBV12-4 and TRBJ2-7; 7 bases are shared with TRBD2. Losses at the gene ends were 3 bases for V and 9 bases for J; bases not matched to a gene: 8. The CDR3 sequence is 13 residues long. This chain's CDR3 is CASSFGRGGGQYF. CDR3 DNA: TGTGCCAGCAGTTTCGGGCGCGGGGGAGGGCAGTACTTC.

The genes are TRBV28 and TRBJ1-6, with TRBD1 identical over 7 bases. The CDR3 length is 19 residues. Germline CDR1 and CDR2: MDHEN and SYDVKM. Trimming cost V 3 bases and J 6 bases; bases outside gene matches: 17. The chain's CDR3 is CASSLWPLQGEGGNSPLHF. The CDR3 nucleotides are TGTGCCAGCAGTTTGTGGCCCCTCCAGGGGGAGGGAGGTAATTCACCCCTCCACTTT.

V and J are TRBV19 and TRBJ2-3, with 8 nucleotides matching TRBD2. Germline CDR1 reads LNHDA; CDR2 reads SQIVND (reference sequence). V shed 7 bases and J 8 bases; nucleotides not matched to a gene: 17. There are 16 residues in the CDR3. Here the CDR3 DNA reads TGTGCCAGTACTAGGACCGGGACTAGGGTCTCAGGTACGCAGTATTTT. It is translated as CASTRTGTRVSGTQYF. Full variable domain (rest looked up from reference TRBV19 and TRBJ2-3): DGGITQSPKYLFRKEGQNVTLSCEQNLNHDAMYWYRQDPGQGLRLIYYSQIVNDFQKGDIAEGYSVSREKKESFPLTVTSAQKNPTAFYLCASTRTGTRVSGTQYFGPGTRLTVL.

The chain has TRBV2 and TRBJ2-5, with TRBD2 matching over 12 bases. Germline trimming cut 8 bases from V and 4 bases from J; bases unmatched to any gene: 2. The CDR3 is made up of 13 amino acids. Germline CDR1 and CDR2: SNHLY and FYNNEI. CDR3 loop: CASRLAGVETQYF. The DNA of the CDR3 is TGTGCCAGCCGACTAGCGGGGGTAGAGACCCAGTACTTC.

This clonotype was observed a few times. The chain carries TRBV28 and TRBJ2-1; possibly TRBD2 for D (6 bases). V lost 4 bases and J lost 0, with 13 bases in between. Per germline, CDR1 MDHEN and CDR2 SYDVKM. The CDR3 length is 16 residues. CDR3 residues: CASSSARGNSYNEQFF. The CDR3 nucleotides read TGTGCCAGCAGTTCGGCCCGGGGGAACTCCTACAATGAGCAGTTCTTC.

The CDR3 is CASSSPAGLRTGELFF. The CDR3 DNA follows: TGTGCCAGCAGCTCCCCGGCTGGCCTGCGGACCGGGGAGCTGTTTTTT. V gene TRBV7-2 combines with J gene TRBJ2-2; D is unresolved. Germline CDR1 is SGHTA and CDR2 is FQGNSA. With 4 bases removed from V and 5 bases from J, the gap between germline ends came to 17 bases. CDR3 size: 16 residues.

J is TRBJ2-7 and V is TRBV6-1; 7 nucleotides agree with TRBD2. The V and J ends lost 2 bases and 6 bases, in that order; junction bases with no gene match: 7. This CDR3 region has 14 residues. Germline values: CDR1 MNHNS, CDR2 SASEGT. The DNA of the CDR3 is TGTGCCAGCAGTGAACCGGGACTAAGTACCGAGCAGTACTTC. Protein: CASSEPGLSTEQYF.

This chain joins TRBV15 and TRBJ2-6; no firm D call. The CDR3 is made up of 13 amino acids. V lost 4 bases and J 6 bases, leaving 7 bases between the germline ends. Germline V gives CDR1 LNHNV, CDR2 YYDKDF (reference sequence). This CDR3 is CATSIAVANVLTF. CDR3 in DNA: TGTGCCACCAGCATCGCCGTGGCCAACGTCCTGACTTTC.

This rearrangement joins TRBV12-3 or TRBV12-4 to TRBJ1-1; D gene unclear. The CDR3 loop spans 11 amino acids. The ends were cut back, 4 bases at V and 11 bases at J, with 11 bases in the middle. Here the CDR3 reads CASSSKVMAFF. CDR3 nucleotides: TGTGCCAGCAGTTCAAAGGTAATGGCTTTCTTT.

This rearrangement joins TRBV28 to TRBJ2-7, with unresolved D. The end of the DNA aligns better with TRBJ2-5, so the J call may be wrong. Germline V gene lookup returns CDR1 MDHEN and CDR2 SYDVKM. CDR3 length: 15 residues. This CDR3 reads CASSFSPLPPETQYF. The DNA of the CDR3 is TGTGCCAGCAGTTTCTCCCCCCTGCCGCCGGAGACCCAGTACTTC.

This chain uses TRBV29-1 with TRBJ1-2, with D possibly matching TRBD1 (5 bases). Germline V CDR1 and CDR2: SQVTM, ANQGSEA. The V gene lost 1 base and the J gene lost 5 bases, with 14 bases spanning the gap. The CDR3 consists of 14 residues. CDR3 sequence reads: CSVEVDTRRYGYTF. CDR3 nucleotides: TGCAGCGTTGAAGTGGACACCCGGAGGTATGGCTACACCTTC.

This clonotype appeared a few times. The CDR3 reads CAISDGGGQETQYF. The DNA for the CDR3 is TGTGCCATCAGTGATGGCGGGGGCCAAGAGACCCAGTACTTC. V usage is TRBV10-3 and J usage is TRBJ2-5, with 7 bases that match TRBD2. Germline lookup yields CDR1 ENHRY and CDR2 SYGVKD. The CDR3 is made up of 14 amino acids. Trimming cost V 3 bases and J 1 base; bases outside gene matches: 2.

Only one count was recorded for this clonotype. The chain is built from TRBV20-1 and TRBJ2-5; unclear D gene. Trimming removed 2 bases at V and 11 bases at J, with 18 bases between. Germline CDR1 reads DFQATT; CDR2 reads SNEGSKA (reference sequence). This CDR3 region has 13 residues. CDR3 region: CSARHQSDIGQYF. CDR3 DNA sequence: TGCAGTGCTAGACACCAGTCGGATATCGGACAGTACTTC.

This clonotype showed up just a few times. J is TRBJ2-7 and V is TRBV27, with TRBD1 as a possible D gene (5 bases). This CDR3 region has 13 residues. Looked up from germline, CDR1 is MNHEY and CDR2 is SMNVEV (reference sequence). With 0 bases removed from V and 7 bases from J, the gap between germline ends came to 10 bases. The CDR3 nucleotides are TGTGCCAGCAGTTTATCTAGACAGTTAGAGCAGTACTTC. This codes for CASSLSRQLEQYF.

The rearrangement joins TRBV11-1 to TRBJ1-3; D call uncertain. Germline assignment: CDR1 SGHAT and CDR2 FQDESV (reference sequence). The CDR3 extends over 16 amino acids. Trimming removed 4 bases at V and 0 bases at J, with 13 bases between. This chain's CDR3 is CASSWGTADSGNTIYF. CDR3 nucleotides: TGTGCCAGCAGCTGGGGAACAGCCGACTCTGGAAACACCATATATTTT. Drawing the rest from reference TRBV11-1 and TRBJ1-3, the complete variable domain is EAEVAQSPRYKITEKSQAVAFWCDPISGHATLYWYRQILGQGPELLVQFQDESVVDDSQLPKDRFSAERLKGVDSTLKIQPAELGDSAMYLCASSWGTADSGNTIYFGEGSWLTVV.

In nucleotides, the CDR3 is TGTGCCAGCAGCAAGATGAGAGGGAGTGGGGCCTACGAGCAGTACTTC. Its translation is CASSKMRGSGAYEQYF. This chain joins TRBV21-1 and TRBJ2-7; TRBD2, the table's D call, was not compared with the DNA. TRBV21-1 is classified as a pseudogene. The CDR3 has 16 residues.

This chain uses TRBV28 with TRBJ2-7, with no clear D. The CDR3 has 12 amino acids. Trimming removed 5 bases from V and 5 bases from J, with 10 bases in between. The V gene's germline CDR1 is MDHEN and CDR2 SYDVKM. The CDR3 region is CASSPSVNEQYF. CDR3 bases: TGTGCCAGCAGTCCCTCCGTGAACGAGCAGTACTTC.

This chain joins TRBV24-1 and TRBJ2-3; D might be TRBD1 (5 bases). V lost 1 base and J 5 bases, leaving 18 bases between the germline ends. Germline CDR1 and CDR2: KGHDR and SFDVKD. CDR3 length: 17 amino acids. In DNA, the CDR3 is TGTGCCACCAGTGATTTAAACCCCGACCCCGGACAAGATACGCAGTATTTT. It yields the protein CATSDLNPDPGQDTQYF.

The chain is built from TRBV7-2 and TRBJ1-6; D is possibly TRBD1 (6 bases). CDR3 length equals 14 residues. The germline CDR1 and CDR2 sequences are SGHTA and FQGNSA. V lost 5 bases and J lost 10, with 15 bases in between. The CDR3 coding sequence is TGTGCCAGCAGCCAGGGGCAGGAAAAGTCACCCCTCCACTTT. Encoded protein: CASSQGQEKSPLHF.

The gene calls are TRBV9 and TRBJ2-1; D may be TRBD1 or TRBD2 (6 bases each). Trimming shortened V by 0 bases and J by 6 bases, and 13 bases separated the two germline ends. The germline gives CDR1 SGDLS, CDR2 YYNGEE. The CDR3 is made up of 15 amino acids. In DNA, the CDR3 is TGTGCCAGCAGCGTAGCGGGGGCTCGCGTCAATGAGCAGTTCTTC. It is translated as CASSVAGARVNEQFF.

This chain connects TRBV7-2 to TRBJ2-3; D not certain. The CDR3 spans 14 residues. The germline CDR1 and CDR2 sequences are SGHTA and FQGNSA. The V end lost 5 bases, the J end lost 4 bases, and 13 bases lay between the germline ends. CDR3 region: CASSAQAVADTQYF. The CDR3 DNA is TGTGCCAGCAGCGCCCAGGCGGTGGCAGATACGCAGTATTTT.

This clonotype was counted a few times. V is TRBV4-1 and J is TRBJ2-6; D may match TRBD1 or TRBD2 (5 bases each). CDR1 is MGHRA and CDR2 is YSYEKL in the germline V gene. The CDR3 runs to 18 residues. Trimming pared 1 base from V and 0 bases from J, leaving 13 bases between. CDR3 DNA sequence: TGCGCCAGCAGCCAAGCCGGGACGGAATACTCTGGGGCCAACGTCCTGACTTTC. Its translation: CASSQAGTEYSGANVLTF.

Only a few counts were recorded for this clonotype. The V gene is TRBV10-3, the J gene TRBJ2-7; 9 nucleotides match TRBD1. This CDR3 has 17 residues. Per the germline V gene, CDR1 is ENHRY and CDR2 is SYGVKD. V gave up 6 bases and J gave up 1 base; unmatched junction bases: 13. Here the CDR3 DNA reads TGTGCCATCAGCAATAGACAGGGGGGTAAACAGTCCTACGAGCAGTACTTC. Protein sequence: CAISNRQGGKQSYEQYF.

The chain couples TRBV19 to TRBJ2-2, with 9 positions matching TRBD1. CDR1 and CDR2 (germline): LNHDA, SQIVND (reference sequence). This CDR3 has 14 residues. V shed 6 bases and J 5 bases; nucleotides not matched to a gene: 4. The CDR3 loop is CASSGQGRTGELFF. For the CDR3, the DNA is TGTGCCAGTAGCGGACAGGGGAGGACCGGGGAGCTGTTTTTT.

This clonotype was seen a handful of times. This chain uses TRBV20-1 with TRBJ2-1; D is possibly TRBD2 (6 bases). This CDR3 has 14 amino acids. Trimming cost V 0 bases and J 0 bases, with 6 bases left between them. Germline CDR1 reads DFQATT; CDR2 reads SNEGSKA (reference sequence). The CDR3 nucleotides read TGCAGTGCTAGAGACGGGAGCTCCTACAATGAGCAGTTCTTC. Translation gives CSARDGSSYNEQFF.

Regarding this clonotype: The junction departs from germline at one end; a sequencing error may be responsible. The chain is built from TRBV4-1 and TRBJ2-3; 12 bases align to TRBD2. Germline V gene sequence: CDR1 MGHRA, CDR2 YSYEKL. CDR3 length equals 19 residues. The CDR3, as DNA: TGCGCCAGCAACCAAGAAGGGGCAGGACTAGCGGGGAGAACAGATACGCAGTATTTT. It translates to CASNQEGAGLAGRTDTQYF.

As regards this clonotype: The junction shows a germline mismatch at one end, possibly a read error. The chain joins TRBV3-1 to TRBJ1-2; TRBD1 is a possible D gene (6 bases). Germline CDR1 is LGHDT and CDR2 is YNNKEL (reference sequence). This CDR3 has 15 residues. CDR3: CAGSPTGDTRYGYTF. CDR3 nucleotide sequence: TGTGCCGGCAGCCCAACCGGGGACACCCGCTATGGCTACACCTTC. The full variable domain, completed using reference TRBV3-1 and TRBJ1-2, is DTAVSQTPKYLVTQMGNDKSIKCEQNLGHDTMYWYKQDSKKFLKIMFSYNNKELIINETVPNRFSPKSPDKAHLNLHINSLELGDSAVYFCAGSPTGDTRYGYTFGSGTRLTVV.